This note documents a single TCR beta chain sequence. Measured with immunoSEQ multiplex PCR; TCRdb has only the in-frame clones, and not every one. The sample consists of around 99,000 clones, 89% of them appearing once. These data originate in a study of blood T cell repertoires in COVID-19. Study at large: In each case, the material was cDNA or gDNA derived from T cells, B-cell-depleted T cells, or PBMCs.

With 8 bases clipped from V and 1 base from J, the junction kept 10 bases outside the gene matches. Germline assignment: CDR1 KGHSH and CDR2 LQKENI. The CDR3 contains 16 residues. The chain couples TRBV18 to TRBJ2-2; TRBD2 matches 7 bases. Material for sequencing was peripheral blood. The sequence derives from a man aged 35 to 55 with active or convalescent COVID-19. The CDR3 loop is CASPPASGLNTGELFF. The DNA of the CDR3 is TGTGCCAGCCCCCCTGCTAGCGGTTTGAACACCGGGGAGCTGTTTTTT.